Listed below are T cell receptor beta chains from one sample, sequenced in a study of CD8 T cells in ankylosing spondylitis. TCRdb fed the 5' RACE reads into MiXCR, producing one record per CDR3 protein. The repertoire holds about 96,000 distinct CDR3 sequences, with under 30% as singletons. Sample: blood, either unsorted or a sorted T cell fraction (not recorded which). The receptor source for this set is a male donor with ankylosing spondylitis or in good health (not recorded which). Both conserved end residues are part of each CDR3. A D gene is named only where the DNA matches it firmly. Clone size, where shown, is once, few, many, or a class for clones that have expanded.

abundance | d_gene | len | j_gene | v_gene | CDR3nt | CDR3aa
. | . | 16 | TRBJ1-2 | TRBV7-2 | TGTGCCAGCAGCCGACCGGACGGAGCCCATAACTATGGCTACACCTTC | CASSRPDGAHNYGYTF
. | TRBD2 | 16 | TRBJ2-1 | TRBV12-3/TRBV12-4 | TGTGCCAGCAGGGTTTCTAGCGGGGGCCCGTACAATGAGCAGTTCTTC | CASRVSSGGPYNEQFF
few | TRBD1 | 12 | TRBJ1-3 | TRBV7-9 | TGTGCCAGCGACAGGGCTGGAAACACCATATATTTT | CASDRAGNTIYF
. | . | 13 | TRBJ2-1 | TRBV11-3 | TGTGCCAGCAGCTTATCAGAAAACAATGAGCAGTTCTTC | CASSLSENNEQFF
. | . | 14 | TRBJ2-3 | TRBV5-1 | TGCGCCAGCAGCCAAGAGTGGTCGTCAGATACGCAGTATTTT | CASSQEWSSDTQYF
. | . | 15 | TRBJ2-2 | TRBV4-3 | TGCGCCAGCAGCCAAGTAAGGCAGAACACCGGGGAGCTGTTTTTT | CASSQVRQNTGELFF
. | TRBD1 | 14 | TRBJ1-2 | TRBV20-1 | TGCAGTGCTGCACCGGGACAGGGCGGGTATGGCTACACCTTC | CSAAPGQGGYGYTF
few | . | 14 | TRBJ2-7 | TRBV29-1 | TGCAGCGTTGTTCCGCAACCCTATTCCTACGAGCAGTACTTC | CSVVPQPYSYEQYF
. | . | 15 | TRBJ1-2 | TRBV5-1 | TGCGCCAGCAGCTTGGCGGCAGGTGGTAACTATGGCTACACCTTC | CASSLAAGGNYGYTF
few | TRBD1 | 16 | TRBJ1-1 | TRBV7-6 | TGTGCCAGCAGCTTACTGCAGGGGGCGGGGAACACTGAAGCTTTCTTT | CASSLLQGAGNTEAFF